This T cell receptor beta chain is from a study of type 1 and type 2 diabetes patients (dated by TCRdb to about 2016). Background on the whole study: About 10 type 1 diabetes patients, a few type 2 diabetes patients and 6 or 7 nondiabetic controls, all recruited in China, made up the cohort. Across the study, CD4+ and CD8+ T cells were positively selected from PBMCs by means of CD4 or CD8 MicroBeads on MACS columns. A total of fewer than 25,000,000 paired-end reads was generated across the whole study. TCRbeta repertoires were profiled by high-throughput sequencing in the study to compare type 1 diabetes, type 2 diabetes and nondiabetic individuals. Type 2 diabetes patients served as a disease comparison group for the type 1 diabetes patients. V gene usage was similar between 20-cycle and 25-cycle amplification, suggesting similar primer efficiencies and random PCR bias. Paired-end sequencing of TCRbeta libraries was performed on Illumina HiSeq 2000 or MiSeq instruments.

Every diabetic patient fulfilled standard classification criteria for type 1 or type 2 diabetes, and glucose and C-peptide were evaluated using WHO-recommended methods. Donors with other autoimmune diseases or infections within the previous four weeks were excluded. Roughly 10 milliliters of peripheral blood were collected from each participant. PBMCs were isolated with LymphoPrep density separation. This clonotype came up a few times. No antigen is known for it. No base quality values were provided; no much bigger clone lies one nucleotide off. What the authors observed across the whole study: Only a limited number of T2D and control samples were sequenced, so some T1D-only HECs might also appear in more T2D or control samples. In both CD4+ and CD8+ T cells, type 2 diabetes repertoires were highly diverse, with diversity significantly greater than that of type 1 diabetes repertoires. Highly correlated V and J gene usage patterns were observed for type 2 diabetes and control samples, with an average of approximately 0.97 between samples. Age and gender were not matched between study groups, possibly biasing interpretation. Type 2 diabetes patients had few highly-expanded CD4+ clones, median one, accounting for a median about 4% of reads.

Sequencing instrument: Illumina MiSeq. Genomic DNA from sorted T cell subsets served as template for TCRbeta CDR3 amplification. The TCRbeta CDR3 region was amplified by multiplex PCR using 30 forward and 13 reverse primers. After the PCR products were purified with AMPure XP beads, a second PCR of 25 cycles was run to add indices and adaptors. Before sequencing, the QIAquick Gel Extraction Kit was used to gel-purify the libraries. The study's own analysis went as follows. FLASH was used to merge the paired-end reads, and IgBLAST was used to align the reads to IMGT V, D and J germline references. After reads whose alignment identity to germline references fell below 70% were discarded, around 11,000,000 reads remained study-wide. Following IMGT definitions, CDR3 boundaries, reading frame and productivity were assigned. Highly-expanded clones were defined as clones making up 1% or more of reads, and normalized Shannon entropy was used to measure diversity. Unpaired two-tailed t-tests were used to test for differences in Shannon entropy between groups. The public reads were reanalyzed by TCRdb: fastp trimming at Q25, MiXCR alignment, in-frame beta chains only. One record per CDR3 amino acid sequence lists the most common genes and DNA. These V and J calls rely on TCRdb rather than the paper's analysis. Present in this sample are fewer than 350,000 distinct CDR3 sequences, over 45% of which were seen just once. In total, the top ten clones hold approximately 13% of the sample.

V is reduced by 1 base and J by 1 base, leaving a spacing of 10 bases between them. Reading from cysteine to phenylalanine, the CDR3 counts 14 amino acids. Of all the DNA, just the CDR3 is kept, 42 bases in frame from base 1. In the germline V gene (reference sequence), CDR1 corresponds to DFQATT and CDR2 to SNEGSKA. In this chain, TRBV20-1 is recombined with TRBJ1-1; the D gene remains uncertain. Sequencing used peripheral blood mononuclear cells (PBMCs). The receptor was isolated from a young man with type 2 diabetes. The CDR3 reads CSARVVRANTEAFF. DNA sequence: TGCAGTGCTAGAGTTGTCCGGGCGAACACTGAAGCTTTCTTT.